These 20 T cell receptor beta chains share one sample of origin, sequenced in a study of blood T cell repertoires in COVID-19. Assay: immunoSEQ multiplex PCR; the TCRdb copy retains only in-frame clones and omits some. Here the sample spans about 210,000 clones, 75% to 85% being singletons. Sequencing input: peripheral blood. The receptors were sampled from an older woman with COVID-19, enrolled during active disease.

The table lists this clone with a few counts. This chain uses TRBV10-3 with TRBJ1-2; possible D gene TRBD1, 5 bases. V was cut by 2 bases and J by 5 bases, with 9 bases left in between. The V gene's germline CDR1 is ENHRY and CDR2 SYGVKD. The CDR3 totals 13 residues. CDR3 nucleotide sequence: TGTGCCATCAGTGAGGACACAGGTTATGGCTACACCTTC. This encodes CAISEDTGYGYTF.

The V gene is TRBV7-6, the J gene TRBJ2-5; 12 positions match TRBD1. After removal of 5 bases from V and 5 bases from J, the junction contained 6 bases not matched to a gene. The CDR3 runs 15 residues. Per the germline V gene, CDR1 is SGHVS and CDR2 is FNYEAQ. The DNA of the CDR3 is TGTGCCAGCAGCCTGGGGACAGGGGGCAGCGAGACCCAGTACTTC. Amino acids: CASSLGTGGSETQYF.

This clone was seen just once. The chain employs TRBV4-2 and TRBJ2-1; TRBD2 matches at 8 bases. Per the germline V gene, CDR1 is LGHNA and CDR2 is YNFKEQ. CDR3 size: 15 residues. J lost 6 bases, V lost 1 base, and 5 bases had no gene match. CDR3 DNA: TGTGCCAGCAGCCAAGGTCAGAGCGGGGGCAATGAGCAGTTCTTC. Its translation: CASSQGQSGGNEQFF.

V is TRBV11-2 and J is TRBJ1-1, with no clear D. V lost 5 bases to trimming and J lost 6 bases, with 13 bases between them. The CDR3 sequence is 13 residues long. Germline V gene lookup returns CDR1 SGHAT and CDR2 FQNNGV. This CDR3 is CASSLGRSPEAFF. The DNA of the CDR3 is TGTGCCAGCAGCCTAGGCAGGTCGCCTGAAGCTTTCTTT.

The rearrangement links TRBV7-9 to TRBJ1-5; possibly TRBD1 for D (6 bases). This CDR3 region has 14 residues. The germline gives CDR1 SEHNR, CDR2 FQNEAQ (reference sequence). Trimming took 6 bases from V and 1 from J, leaving 10 bases between them. As DNA, the CDR3 is TGTGCCAGCAGTTTACAGGGAAGCAATCAGCCCCAGCATTTT. Translation: CASSLQGSNQPQHF.

The chain links TRBV18 to TRBJ2-5, with D uncertain. Trimming removed 6 bases from V and 3 bases from J, with 8 bases in between. The germline CDR1 and CDR2 sequences are KGHSH and LQKENI. The CDR3 is 12 amino acids. CDR3 DNA: TGTGCCAGCTCGCCTACAGAAGAGACCCAGTACTTC. It translates to CASSPTEETQYF.

The chain recombines TRBV28 with TRBJ2-7, with 7 bases aligning to TRBD1. The CDR3 sequence is 14 residues long. V shed 3 bases and J 5 bases; nucleotides not matched to a gene: 7. Per germline, CDR1 MDHEN and CDR2 SYDVKM. The chain's CDR3 is CASSLRRGLHEQYF. The CDR3 DNA sequence: TGTGCCAGCAGTTTGAGAAGGGGGCTCCACGAGCAGTACTTC.

The rearrangement joins TRBV6-5 to TRBJ2-3; D may be TRBD1 (5 bases). CDR3 length equals 14 residues. The V gene's germline CDR1 is MNHEY and CDR2 SVGAGI. V was trimmed by 10 bases and J by 4 bases, leaving 18 bases between them. The CDR3 bases are TGTGCCACCCTTACAGGCTTTGGCGCAGATACGCAGTATTTT. Protein sequence: CATLTGFGADTQYF.

The V and J genes are TRBV2 and TRBJ2-7; TRBD2 might be the D (6 bases). Germline CDR1 is SNHLY and CDR2 is FYNNEI. This CDR3 is 15 amino acids long. The V and J ends lost 7 bases and 0 bases respectively, with 16 bases between them. CDR3 region: CASNQEGIASYEQYF. The DNA for the CDR3 is TGTGCCAGCAATCAGGAGGGGATCGCCTCCTACGAGCAGTACTTC.

The chain carries TRBV5-1 and TRBJ1-2; 9 bases are shared with TRBD1. This CDR3 is 14 amino acids long. The germline V gene has CDR1 SGHRS and CDR2 YFSETQ. Germline trimming cut 3 bases from V and 6 bases from J; bases unmatched to any gene: 6. Here the CDR3 reads CASSWDRVGDGYTF. CDR3 DNA: TGCGCCAGCAGCTGGGACAGGGTAGGCGATGGCTACACCTTC.

The chain has TRBV18 and TRBJ2-3; D unclear. With 2 bases removed from V and 7 bases from J, the gap between germline ends came to 13 bases. The germline V gene encodes CDR1 KGHSH and CDR2 LQKENI. This CDR3 is built from 14 residues. The CDR3 DNA reads as TGTGCCAGCTCACCATCGTTGACTCACAATACGCAGTATTTT. The encoded protein is CASSPSLTHNTQYF.

The V gene is TRBV12-3 or TRBV12-4, the J gene TRBJ1-1; TRBD1 might be the D (6 bases). The CDR3 length is 12 residues. V gave up 4 bases and J gave up 8 bases, with 11 bases separating them. CDR3 bases: TGTGCCAGCAGTTCCCGGACAGTAGAAGCTTTCTTT. Amino acids: CASSSRTVEAFF.

The V gene is TRBV27, the J gene TRBJ2-3; possible D gene TRBD1, 5 bases. The V gene's germline CDR1 is MNHEY and CDR2 SMNVEV (reference sequence). The length of the CDR3 is 16 residues. V was trimmed by 5 bases and J by 5 bases, leaving 20 bases between them. The CDR3 DNA sequence: TGTGCCAGCAGTCCCCTCAGTGGGAAGGGGATAGATACGCAGTATTTT. As protein: CASSPLSGKGIDTQYF.

This clone has only one observation. The rearrangement links TRBV6-5 to TRBJ2-7; 8 bases line up with TRBD1. Germline V gene data show CDR1 as MNHEY and CDR2 as SVGAGI. CDR3 length equals 13 residues. The V gene end was trimmed by 5 bases and the J gene end by 0 bases; junction bases not matched to a gene: 0. DNA of the CDR3: TGTGCCAGCAGTACAGGGGGCTCCTACGAGCAGTACTTC. Translating gives CASSTGGSYEQYF.

The J gene is TRBJ2-1, the V gene TRBV29-1; D may be TRBD2 (6 bases). Trimming left V 7 bases short and J 7 bases short, with 17 bases between. Germline values: CDR1 SQVTM, CDR2 ANQGSEA. The CDR3 has 13 amino acids. The CDR3 loop reads CSAQALARNEQFF. CDR3 DNA sequence: TGCAGCGCCCAAGCTCTAGCGAGAAATGAGCAGTTCTTC.

The V and J genes are TRBV9 and TRBJ1-1, with D possibly TRBD1 on 5 matching bases. The V end was cut by 5 bases, the J end by 5 bases, with 10 bases between. CDR1 and CDR2 from the germline V gene are SGDLS and YYNGEE. This CDR3 region has 12 residues. This CDR3 is CASRGEGTEAFF. Written as DNA, the CDR3 is TGTGCCAGCAGAGGGGAGGGAACTGAAGCTTTCTTT.

The rearrangement joins TRBV5-5 to TRBJ1-2; D not resolved. CDR1 is SGHKS, CDR2 YYEKEE, per germline (reference sequence). The V and J ends lost 0 bases and 5 bases respectively, with 11 bases between them. This CDR3 comprises 14 residues. The CDR3 nucleotides are TGTGCCAGCAGCTTGGATCCCAGGCGATATGGCTACACCTTC. Its protein is CASSLDPRRYGYTF.

The table lists this clone with a count of one. The chain combines TRBV9 with TRBJ2-5; TRBD1 matches at 7 bases. V lost 3 bases, J lost 2 bases, and 7 bases stayed unmatched. Germline V gives CDR1 SGDLS, CDR2 YYNGEE. The CDR3 is made up of 15 amino acids. The CDR3 nucleotides are TGTGCCAGCAGCGGTCCGGGACAGACGCAAGAGACCCAGTACTTC. This gives the protein CASSGPGQTQETQYF.

V is TRBV9 and J is TRBJ1-6; 10 bases match TRBD1. This CDR3 is built from 16 residues. With 4 bases clipped from V and 7 bases from J, the junction kept 8 bases outside the gene matches. CDR1 SGDLS and CDR2 YYNGEE come from the germline V gene. CDR3: CASSRLGTGANSPLHF. The CDR3 DNA reads as TGTGCCAGCAGCCGTTTAGGGACAGGGGCCAATTCACCCCTCCACTTT.

The chain carries TRBV14 and TRBJ1-4; D not certain. CDR1 is SGHDN and CDR2 is FVKESK in the germline V gene. This CDR3 has 14 residues. Trimming took off 2 bases at V and 4 bases at J, with 8 bases between the two ends. CDR3 sequence: CASSQFPINEKLFF. The CDR3 DNA follows: TGTGCCAGCAGCCAATTCCCTATTAATGAAAAACTGTTTTTT.